The source of this T cell receptor (beta chain) is a study of shared clonotypes between healthy human individuals. Study context: The study used three CD4 naive, three CD4 memory, two CD8 naive and one CD8 memory plate per donor. Study-wide results and limits: In this cohort, only blood was sampled, and tissue repertoires likely differ. Sorted-subset sequencing, rarefaction showed, was incomplete despite large depth.

Per the original methods: Filtering differed since immunoSEQ provided only junctions, with no quality scores. Sequencing was performed with immunoSEQ multiplex PCR; in TCRdb, only in-frame clones are kept and a portion is missing. V, J and clone size are those of that table, while D and trimming were read from the DNA. The data contain a few million clones, roughly 90% of them singletons. A remark on this clone: Its antigen is unidentified.

The CDR3 loop spans 14 amino acids. Germline V gene data show CDR1 as SNHLY and CDR2 as FYNNEI. Trimming removed 6 bases from V and 4 bases from J, with 15 bases in between. The receptor was derived from a man younger than 30 in good health. Some clones in this sample may be carry-over from other donors' samples. Material for sequencing was naive CD4+ T cells from PBMCs. Subset here: CD45RA+ positively selected. This chain links TRBV2 with TRBJ1-2; D gene unclear. The CDR3 here is CASSERPGTYGYTF. The CDR3 DNA follows: TGTGCCAGCAGCGAAAGACCGGGTACCTATGGCTACACCTTC.